This entry lists 3 T cell receptor beta chains sequenced from one sample in a study of blood T cell repertoires in COVID-19. Clones were read by immunoSEQ multiplex PCR, and TCRdb kept only the in-frame ones, dropping some. Of hundreds of thousands of clones in the sample, roughly 80% are singletons; the top ten hold around 9.6%. The specimen was peripheral blood. These receptors all stem from a woman aged 80 or over with acute or convalescent COVID-19.

This sequence joins TRBV4-1 and TRBJ2-5, with TRBD2 matching 8 bases. V was pared by 1 base and J by 5 bases, with 6 bases of the junction left unmatched. The CDR3 consists of 15 residues. Germline V gives CDR1 MGHRA, CDR2 YSYEKL. The CDR3 reads CASSQAIAGPETQYF. CDR3 DNA: TGCGCCAGCAGCCAAGCAATAGCGGGGCCGGAGACCCAGTACTTC.

This chain uses TRBV2 with TRBJ2-1; TRBD2 aligns across 10 bases. The CDR3 covers 16 residues. Per germline, CDR1 SNHLY and CDR2 FYNNEI. V shed 1 base, J shed 6 bases, and the junction held 6 bases outside the gene matches. DNA of the CDR3: TGTGCCAGCAGTGAAGAAGAGCGGGGGGGCTTCAATGAGCAGTTCTTC. Its translation is CASSEEERGGFNEQFF.

The chain combines TRBV18 with TRBJ1-2; 7 nucleotides match TRBD1. CDR3 size: 13 residues. Germline lookup yields CDR1 KGHSH and CDR2 LQKENI. V trimming: 6 bases; J trimming: 5 bases; junction bases outside the gene matches: 6. CDR3 protein: CASSLGQEYGYTF. The CDR3 nucleotides are TGTGCCAGCTCCCTCGGACAGGAGTATGGCTACACCTTC.